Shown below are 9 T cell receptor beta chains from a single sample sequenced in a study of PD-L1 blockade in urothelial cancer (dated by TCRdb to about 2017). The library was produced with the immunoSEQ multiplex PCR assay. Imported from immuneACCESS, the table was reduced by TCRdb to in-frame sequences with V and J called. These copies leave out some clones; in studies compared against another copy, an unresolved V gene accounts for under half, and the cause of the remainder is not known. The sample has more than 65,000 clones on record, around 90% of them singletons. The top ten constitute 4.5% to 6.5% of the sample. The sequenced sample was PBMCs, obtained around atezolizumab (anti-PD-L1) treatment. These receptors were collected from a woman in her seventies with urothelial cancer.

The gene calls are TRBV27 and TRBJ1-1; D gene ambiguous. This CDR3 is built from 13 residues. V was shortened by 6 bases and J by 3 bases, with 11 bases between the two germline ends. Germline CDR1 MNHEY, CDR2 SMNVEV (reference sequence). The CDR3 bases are TGTGCCAGCAGGCGGGGTTTGTACACTGAAGCTTTCTTT. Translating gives CASRRGLYTEAFF.

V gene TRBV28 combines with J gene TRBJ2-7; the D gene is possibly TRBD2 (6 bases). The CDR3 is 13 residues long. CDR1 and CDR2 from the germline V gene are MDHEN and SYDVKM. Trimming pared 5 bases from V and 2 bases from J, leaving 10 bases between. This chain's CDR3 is CASSPAGTYEQYF. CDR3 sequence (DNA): TGTGCCAGCAGTCCAGCGGGCACCTACGAGCAGTACTTC.

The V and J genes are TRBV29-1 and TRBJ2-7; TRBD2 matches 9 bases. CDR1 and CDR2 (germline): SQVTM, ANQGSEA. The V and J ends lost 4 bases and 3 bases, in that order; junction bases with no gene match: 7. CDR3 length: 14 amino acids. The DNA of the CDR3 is TGCAGCGTTGGGATGGCGGGAGGGAGCTACGAGCAGTACTTC. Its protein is CSVGMAGGSYEQYF.

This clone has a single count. This CDR3 is CASSPGSYNEQFF. DNA of the CDR3: TGTGCCAGCAGTCCAGGGTCCTACAATGAGCAGTTCTTC. The chain uses TRBV2 and TRBJ2-1; the D gene is possibly TRBD1 (5 bases). Looked up from germline, CDR1 is SNHLY and CDR2 is FYNNEI. Trimming shortened V by 5 bases and J by 1 base, and 6 bases separated the two germline ends. This CDR3 spans 13 amino acids.

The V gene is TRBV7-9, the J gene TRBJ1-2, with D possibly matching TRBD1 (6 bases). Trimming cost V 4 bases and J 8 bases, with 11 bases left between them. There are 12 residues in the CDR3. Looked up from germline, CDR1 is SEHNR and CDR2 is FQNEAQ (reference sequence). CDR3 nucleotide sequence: TGTGCCAGCAGCTCCACAGGGAGCGGCTACACCTTC. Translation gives CASSSTGSGYTF.

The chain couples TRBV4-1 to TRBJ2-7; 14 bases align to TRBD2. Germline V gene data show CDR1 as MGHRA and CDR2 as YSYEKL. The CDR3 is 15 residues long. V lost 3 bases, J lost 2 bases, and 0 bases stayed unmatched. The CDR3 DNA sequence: TGCGCCAGCAGCCAGACTAGCGGGAGGGCCTACGAGCAGTACTTC. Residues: CASSQTSGRAYEQYF.

CDR3 DNA: TGTGCCAGCAATAGCGGGAGGGGGAATCGTCAGTCCTACAATGAGCAGTTCTTC. Its translation is CASNSGRGNRQSYNEQFF. The V gene is TRBV2, the J gene TRBJ2-1, with 11 bases lining up with TRBD2. Germline values: CDR1 SNHLY, CDR2 FYNNEI. V shed 7 bases, J shed 1 base, and the junction held 12 bases outside the gene matches. The CDR3 is made up of 18 amino acids.

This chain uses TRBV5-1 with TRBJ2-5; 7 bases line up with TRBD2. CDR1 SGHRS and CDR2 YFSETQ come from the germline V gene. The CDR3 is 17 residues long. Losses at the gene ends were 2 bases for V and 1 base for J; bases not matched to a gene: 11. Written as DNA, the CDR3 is TGCGCCAGCAGCTTAGCCGGGTCTGCGGGAGTCCAAGAGACCCAGTACTTC. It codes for CASSLAGSAGVQETQYF. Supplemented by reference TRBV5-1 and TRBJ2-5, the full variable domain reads KAGVTQTPRYLIKTRGQQVTLSCSPISGHRSVSWYQQTPGQGLQFLFEYFSETQRNKGNFPGRFSGRQFSNSRSEMNVSTLELGDSALYLCASSLAGSAGVQETQYFGPGTRLLVL.

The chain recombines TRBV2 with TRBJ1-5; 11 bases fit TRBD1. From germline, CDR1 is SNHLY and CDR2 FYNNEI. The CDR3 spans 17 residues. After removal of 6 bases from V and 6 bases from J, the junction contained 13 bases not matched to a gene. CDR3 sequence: CASSSGQGALVGQPQHF. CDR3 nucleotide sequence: TGTGCCAGCAGCTCCGGACAGGGGGCTCTGGTCGGTCAGCCCCAGCATTTT.